The entry that follows covers one TCR beta chain sequence. Trimming at V came to 5 bases and at J to 7 bases, leaving 13 bases not matched to a gene. This CDR3 contains 14 residues. Germline V gene data show CDR1 as SQVTM and CDR2 as ANQGSEA. The data stem from a study of shared clonotypes between healthy human individuals. Positively selected for CCR7, the CD45RO-negative cells used as naive CD8 cells excluded terminally differentiated effector memory CD45RA+ cells. Under the authors' procedure: ImmunoSEQ only sent back junction sequences with no quality scores, so filtering was done differently. The repertoire was sequenced with immunoSEQ multiplex PCR; TCRdb's copy has only in-frame clones and lacks some. V and J calls and clone size are copied from that table; D and trimming were computed from the DNA. The table has around 600,000 clones, 95% to 98% seen once.

The sample was naive CD8+ T cells sorted from blood. This clonotype was obtained from a man aged 25 to 45 in good health. The chain has TRBV29-1 and TRBJ2-7, with TRBD2 identical over 8 bases. CDR3 loop: CSVNPRGGFGEQYF. As DNA, the CDR3 is TGCAGCGTTAATCCTCGGGGGGGTTTCGGTGAGCAGTACTTC.